These 3 T cell receptor beta chains came from one sample sequenced in a study of T cells in Graves' hyperthyroidism and ophthalmopathy. TCR beta CDR3 regions were amplified from RNA transcripts. Primed by the HTBI set, a first-round RT-PCR was run on the TCR CDR3. TCRdb called the multiplex PCR reads again in MiXCR, with one record for every CDR3 protein. The sample has about 500,000 distinct CDR3 sequences; 15% to 20% are singletons. The sequenced sample consisted of blood. These TCRs come from a woman aged 25 to 39 with Graves' ophthalmopathy.

This clonotype has a count of ten or more. This chain joins TRBV15 and TRBJ2-3; 10 bases line up with TRBD2. Germline V gives CDR1 LNHNV, CDR2 YYDKDF (reference sequence). After removal of 5 bases from V and 3 bases from J, the junction contained 8 bases not matched to a gene. The CDR3 spans 16 residues. CDR3 sequence (DNA): TGTGCCACCAGCTCCATTAGCGGGAGGTCAACAGATACGCAGTATTTT. As protein: CATSSISGRSTDTQYF.

The J gene is TRBJ2-2, the V gene TRBV3-1, with D possibly being TRBD1 (6 bases). The CDR3 extends over 16 amino acids. V gave up 1 base and J gave up 5 bases, with 14 bases separating them. The germline V gene encodes CDR1 LGHDT and CDR2 YNNKEL (reference sequence). The CDR3 is CASSQGSRGRTGELFF. The DNA of the CDR3 is TGTGCCAGCAGCCAAGGAAGCAGGGGCCGAACCGGGGAGCTGTTTTTT.

The J gene is TRBJ2-1, the V gene TRBV4-3; 10 nucleotides line up with TRBD1. V lost 5 bases to trimming and J lost 7 bases; unmatched junction nucleotides: 2. This CDR3 is 13 amino acids long. The germline gives CDR1 LGHNA, CDR2 YSLEER. The CDR3 is CASSGTGENEQFF. The CDR3 DNA sequence: TGCGCCAGCAGCGGGACAGGGGAGAATGAGCAGTTCTTC.